The 20 T cell receptor beta chains below come from one sample, sequenced in a study of T-cell memory formation after mild COVID-19. TCRdb used MiXCR to reprocess the 5' RACE reads, holding one entry per CDR3 protein. The sample has about 400,000 distinct CDR3 sequences; roughly 26% are singletons. The sequencing sample was made of PBMCs or a T cell subset sorted from them (not recorded which). The receptors were gathered from an adult woman who had mild COVID-19 (a few samples of this study predate the infection). Cell type and time point are not known.

The chain has TRBV5-1 and TRBJ2-2; no firm D call. Trimming removed 0 bases from V and 3 bases from J, with 9 bases in between. The CDR3 consists of 15 residues. CDR1 is SGHRS and CDR2 is YFSETQ in the germline V gene. Here the CDR3 reads CASSLGPGYTGELFF. The CDR3 bases are TGCGCCAGCAGCTTGGGCCCCGGCTACACCGGGGAGCTGTTTTTT.

The table lists this clonotype with a few counts. V usage is TRBV12-3 or TRBV12-4 and J usage is TRBJ2-7; D possibly corresponds to TRBD2 (6 bases). This CDR3 is 16 amino acids long. V was trimmed by 6 bases and J by 0 bases, leaving 18 bases between them. CDR3 DNA: TGTGCCAGCAGCCCAGGAGTACTAGCTACCTCCTACGAGCAGTACTTC. Translating gives CASSPGVLATSYEQYF.

This clonotype was found a few times. V gene TRBV29-1 combines with J gene TRBJ1-5; no firm D call. The CDR3 has 12 residues. Germline loops: CDR1 SQVTM, CDR2 ANQGSEA. V was cut by 4 bases and J by 3 bases, with 7 bases left in between. Written as DNA, the CDR3 is TGCAGCGTTGGCCTAAACAATCAGCCCCAGCATTTT. It encodes CSVGLNNQPQHF.

The gene calls are TRBV29-1 and TRBJ1-6; weak D call: TRBD1 (5 bases). V was trimmed by 6 bases and J by 5 bases, leaving 14 bases between them. Per germline, CDR1 SQVTM and CDR2 ANQGSEA. The CDR3 spans 14 residues. This chain's CDR3 is CSVRPGTDNSPLHF. Written as DNA, the CDR3 is TGCAGCGTGCGACCCGGGACGGATAATTCACCCCTCCACTTT.

This clonotype appeared a few times. This chain joins TRBV5-1 and TRBJ2-2; no clear D. The ends were cut back, 0 bases at V and 1 base at J, with 10 bases in the middle. CDR3 length: 16 residues. Germline CDR1 SGHRS, CDR2 YFSETQ. CDR3: CASSLGSGLNTGELFF. For the CDR3, the DNA is TGCGCCAGCAGCTTGGGCTCCGGATTGAACACCGGGGAGCTGTTTTTT.

The J gene is TRBJ1-1, the V gene TRBV15; D not certain. Trimming stripped 0 bases from V and 4 bases from J, with 15 bases between. The CDR3 totals 16 residues. Germline V gene data show CDR1 as LNHNV and CDR2 as YYDKDF (reference sequence). The CDR3 sequence: CATSRDTPWRGTEAFF. The CDR3 region has the DNA TGTGCCACCAGCAGAGACACCCCGTGGCGGGGCACTGAAGCTTTCTTT.

This clonotype came up a few times. The DNA of the CDR3 is TGTGCCAGCAGCAAGAGGACAGGGAAAGCCAAAAACATTCAGTACTTC. The encoded protein is CASSKRTGKAKNIQYF. The V gene is TRBV21-1, the J gene TRBJ2-4; TRBD1, the table's D call, lacks a check against the DNA. TRBV21-1 is a pseudogene. The CDR3 consists of 16 residues.

This chain uses TRBV12-3 or TRBV12-4 with TRBJ2-7; the match to TRBD2 covers 15 bases. The CDR3 has 14 residues. V shed 5 bases and J 9 bases; nucleotides not matched to a gene: 5. The CDR3 here is CASSRTSGGAGQYF. The CDR3 bases are TGTGCCAGCAGTCGGACTAGCGGGGGGGCCGGGCAGTACTTC.

The chain is built from TRBV7-6 and TRBJ2-3, with D possibly being TRBD2 (5 bases). CDR1 and CDR2 from the germline V gene are SGHVS and FNYEAQ. V was trimmed by 5 bases and J by 0 bases, leaving 15 bases between them. The CDR3 is made up of 16 amino acids. The CDR3 coding sequence is TGTGCCAGCAGCCGTCTATTTCCGGGGAGCACAGATACGCAGTATTTT. Its protein is CASSRLFPGSTDTQYF.

There are a few counts of this clonotype. The chain is built from TRBV5-1 and TRBJ2-1; D uncertain. The germline V gene encodes CDR1 SGHRS and CDR2 YFSETQ. This CDR3 region has 16 residues. The V end was cut by 1 base, the J end by 0 bases, with 11 bases between. CDR3 nucleotide sequence: TGCGCCAGCAGCTTGCAAGAGGTTAGCTCCTACAATGAGCAGTTCTTC. As protein: CASSLQEVSSYNEQFF.

This clonotype was seen a few times. The chain couples TRBV12-3 or TRBV12-4 to TRBJ1-4; tentative D call: TRBD1 (5 bases). Trimming removed 3 bases from V and 6 bases from J, with 11 bases in between. There are 14 residues in the CDR3. CDR3 DNA sequence: TGTGCCAGCAGTTTTGGGGCGCGAGATGAAAAACTGTTTTTT. Amino acids: CASSFGARDEKLFF.

The J gene is TRBJ1-4, the V gene TRBV27; maybe TRBD1 (6 bases). Germline V gene lookup returns CDR1 MNHEY and CDR2 SMNVEV (reference sequence). The CDR3 is 14 amino acids. V lost 4 bases, J lost 5 bases, and 11 bases lay in between. CDR3 amino acids: CASSSRGWNEKLFF. In nucleotides, the CDR3 is TGTGCCAGCAGTTCCAGGGGTTGGAATGAAAAACTGTTTTTT.

This clonotype has a handful of counts. The V and J genes are TRBV4-2 and TRBJ1-3; D gene uncertain. This CDR3 comprises 14 residues. V lost 4 bases, J lost 4 bases, and 11 bases lay in between. Germline assignment: CDR1 LGHNA and CDR2 YNFKEQ. The CDR3 loop is CASSPDSRGNTIYF. DNA of the CDR3: TGTGCCAGCAGCCCCGACTCTCGGGGAAACACCATATATTTT.

About this clonotype: Sequence at one end of the junction differs from germline and may be a read error. V usage is TRBV25-1 and J usage is TRBJ1-5; D not resolved. Germline V gives CDR1 MGHDK, CDR2 SYGVNS. The CDR3 is made up of 14 amino acids. The CDR3: CASSQRNSNKPQHF. DNA for the CDR3: TGTGCCAGCTCACAGAGAAATAGCAATAAGCCCCAGCATTTT.

This clonotype has just a few counts. V and J are TRBV6-5 and TRBJ1-2; perhaps TRBD1 as D (5 bases). This CDR3 has 17 amino acids. Trimming shortened V by 3 bases and J by 5 bases, and 22 bases separated the two germline ends. Per the germline V gene, CDR1 is MNHEY and CDR2 is SVGAGI. This CDR3 is CASSYDTTGTELYGYTF. The CDR3 DNA reads as TGTGCCAGCAGTTATGATACCACCGGGACGGAACTATATGGCTACACCTTC.

The V gene is TRBV5-5, the J gene TRBJ1-6; TRBD1 matches 7 bases. Germline CDR1 is SGHKS and CDR2 is YYEKEE (reference sequence). The CDR3 runs 14 residues. J gave up 10 bases and V 10 bases, and 14 bases lay outside the gene matches. CDR3 in amino acids: CARKGQPNPSPLHF. DNA of the CDR3: TGTGCCCGGAAGGGACAGCCGAATCCCTCACCCCTCCACTTT.

This chain joins TRBV25-1 and TRBJ1-1; tentative D call: TRBD1 (5 bases). Germline V gives CDR1 MGHDK, CDR2 SYGVNS. The CDR3 runs 12 residues. V shed 3 bases and J shed 10 bases, with 12 bases lying between them. This chain's CDR3 is CASSDTGGGAFF. For the CDR3, the DNA is TGTGCCAGCAGTGATACAGGAGGTGGAGCTTTCTTT.

This chain joins TRBV28 and TRBJ1-6; D gene ambiguous. The CDR3 sequence is 13 residues long. V lost 0 bases, J lost 9 bases, and 6 bases lay in between. CDR1 is MDHEN and CDR2 is SYDVKM in the germline V gene. The CDR3 bases are TGTGCCAGCAGTTTATGGGGTTTTTCACCCCTCCACTTT. Encoded protein: CASSLWGFSPLHF.

This clonotype occurred a few times. This chain uses TRBV9 with TRBJ2-3; no clear D. This CDR3 has 12 amino acids. CDR1 is SGDLS and CDR2 is YYNGEE in the germline V gene. The V end was cut by 5 bases, the J end by 3 bases, with 7 bases between. CDR3: CASSKGTDTQYF. The CDR3 DNA is TGTGCCAGCAGTAAGGGAACAGATACGCAGTATTTT.

The genes are TRBV7-6 and TRBJ2-7, with a weak D call TRBD1 (5 bases). Per germline, CDR1 SGHVS and CDR2 FNYEAQ. V lost 5 bases and J 0 bases, leaving 11 bases between the germline ends. The CDR3 covers 14 residues. The CDR3 DNA reads TGTGCCAGCAGCCCGACAGAGAGCTCCTACGAGCAGTACTTC. It yields the protein CASSPTESSYEQYF.